This T cell receptor beta chain originates from a study of spatial heterogeneity in lung cancer. For the study at large: There was a strong correlation between the counts of TCR transcripts measured in tumor regions and a T cell transcriptional module score that was calculated from matched bulk RNA-seq.

Study observations and caveats: Counts for ubiquitous and regional expanded TCRs went along with ubiquitous and regional nonsynonymous mutations, respectively. Counts that tracked tumor mutation counts were those of expanded intratumoral alpha and beta TCRs.

This clonotype was picked up one time. As yet, its antigen is unknown. Since a much larger clone is just one base distant, this may be a read error. The presence of a unique molecular identifier marked each TCR cDNA molecule. TCRdb redid the calling of the 5' RACE reads with MiXCR, one entry per CDR3 protein. The repertoire includes about 13,000 distinct CDR3 sequences, over 3% of them detected once, and 6.5% to 9% sits in the top ten. The trim removed 3 bases at V and 4 bases at J, leaving 5 bases unmatched. The CDR3 runs to 14 residues. In germline, CDR1 is SGHRS, CDR2 YFSETQ. The time point denotes: sample taken at primary tumor resection. Tumor, nontumor lung or frozen PBMC supplied whole RNA that was sequenced unsorted.

The chain employs TRBV5-1 and TRBJ2-3; 7 bases fit TRBD2. The TCR sequence derives from a male donor with early-stage non-small cell lung cancer. The sample consisted of lung tumor tissue, taken at surgery. CDR3 amino acids: CASSWTRRPDTQYF. CDR3 sequence (DNA): TGCGCCAGCAGCTGGACTAGGAGGCCAGATACGCAGTATTTT.